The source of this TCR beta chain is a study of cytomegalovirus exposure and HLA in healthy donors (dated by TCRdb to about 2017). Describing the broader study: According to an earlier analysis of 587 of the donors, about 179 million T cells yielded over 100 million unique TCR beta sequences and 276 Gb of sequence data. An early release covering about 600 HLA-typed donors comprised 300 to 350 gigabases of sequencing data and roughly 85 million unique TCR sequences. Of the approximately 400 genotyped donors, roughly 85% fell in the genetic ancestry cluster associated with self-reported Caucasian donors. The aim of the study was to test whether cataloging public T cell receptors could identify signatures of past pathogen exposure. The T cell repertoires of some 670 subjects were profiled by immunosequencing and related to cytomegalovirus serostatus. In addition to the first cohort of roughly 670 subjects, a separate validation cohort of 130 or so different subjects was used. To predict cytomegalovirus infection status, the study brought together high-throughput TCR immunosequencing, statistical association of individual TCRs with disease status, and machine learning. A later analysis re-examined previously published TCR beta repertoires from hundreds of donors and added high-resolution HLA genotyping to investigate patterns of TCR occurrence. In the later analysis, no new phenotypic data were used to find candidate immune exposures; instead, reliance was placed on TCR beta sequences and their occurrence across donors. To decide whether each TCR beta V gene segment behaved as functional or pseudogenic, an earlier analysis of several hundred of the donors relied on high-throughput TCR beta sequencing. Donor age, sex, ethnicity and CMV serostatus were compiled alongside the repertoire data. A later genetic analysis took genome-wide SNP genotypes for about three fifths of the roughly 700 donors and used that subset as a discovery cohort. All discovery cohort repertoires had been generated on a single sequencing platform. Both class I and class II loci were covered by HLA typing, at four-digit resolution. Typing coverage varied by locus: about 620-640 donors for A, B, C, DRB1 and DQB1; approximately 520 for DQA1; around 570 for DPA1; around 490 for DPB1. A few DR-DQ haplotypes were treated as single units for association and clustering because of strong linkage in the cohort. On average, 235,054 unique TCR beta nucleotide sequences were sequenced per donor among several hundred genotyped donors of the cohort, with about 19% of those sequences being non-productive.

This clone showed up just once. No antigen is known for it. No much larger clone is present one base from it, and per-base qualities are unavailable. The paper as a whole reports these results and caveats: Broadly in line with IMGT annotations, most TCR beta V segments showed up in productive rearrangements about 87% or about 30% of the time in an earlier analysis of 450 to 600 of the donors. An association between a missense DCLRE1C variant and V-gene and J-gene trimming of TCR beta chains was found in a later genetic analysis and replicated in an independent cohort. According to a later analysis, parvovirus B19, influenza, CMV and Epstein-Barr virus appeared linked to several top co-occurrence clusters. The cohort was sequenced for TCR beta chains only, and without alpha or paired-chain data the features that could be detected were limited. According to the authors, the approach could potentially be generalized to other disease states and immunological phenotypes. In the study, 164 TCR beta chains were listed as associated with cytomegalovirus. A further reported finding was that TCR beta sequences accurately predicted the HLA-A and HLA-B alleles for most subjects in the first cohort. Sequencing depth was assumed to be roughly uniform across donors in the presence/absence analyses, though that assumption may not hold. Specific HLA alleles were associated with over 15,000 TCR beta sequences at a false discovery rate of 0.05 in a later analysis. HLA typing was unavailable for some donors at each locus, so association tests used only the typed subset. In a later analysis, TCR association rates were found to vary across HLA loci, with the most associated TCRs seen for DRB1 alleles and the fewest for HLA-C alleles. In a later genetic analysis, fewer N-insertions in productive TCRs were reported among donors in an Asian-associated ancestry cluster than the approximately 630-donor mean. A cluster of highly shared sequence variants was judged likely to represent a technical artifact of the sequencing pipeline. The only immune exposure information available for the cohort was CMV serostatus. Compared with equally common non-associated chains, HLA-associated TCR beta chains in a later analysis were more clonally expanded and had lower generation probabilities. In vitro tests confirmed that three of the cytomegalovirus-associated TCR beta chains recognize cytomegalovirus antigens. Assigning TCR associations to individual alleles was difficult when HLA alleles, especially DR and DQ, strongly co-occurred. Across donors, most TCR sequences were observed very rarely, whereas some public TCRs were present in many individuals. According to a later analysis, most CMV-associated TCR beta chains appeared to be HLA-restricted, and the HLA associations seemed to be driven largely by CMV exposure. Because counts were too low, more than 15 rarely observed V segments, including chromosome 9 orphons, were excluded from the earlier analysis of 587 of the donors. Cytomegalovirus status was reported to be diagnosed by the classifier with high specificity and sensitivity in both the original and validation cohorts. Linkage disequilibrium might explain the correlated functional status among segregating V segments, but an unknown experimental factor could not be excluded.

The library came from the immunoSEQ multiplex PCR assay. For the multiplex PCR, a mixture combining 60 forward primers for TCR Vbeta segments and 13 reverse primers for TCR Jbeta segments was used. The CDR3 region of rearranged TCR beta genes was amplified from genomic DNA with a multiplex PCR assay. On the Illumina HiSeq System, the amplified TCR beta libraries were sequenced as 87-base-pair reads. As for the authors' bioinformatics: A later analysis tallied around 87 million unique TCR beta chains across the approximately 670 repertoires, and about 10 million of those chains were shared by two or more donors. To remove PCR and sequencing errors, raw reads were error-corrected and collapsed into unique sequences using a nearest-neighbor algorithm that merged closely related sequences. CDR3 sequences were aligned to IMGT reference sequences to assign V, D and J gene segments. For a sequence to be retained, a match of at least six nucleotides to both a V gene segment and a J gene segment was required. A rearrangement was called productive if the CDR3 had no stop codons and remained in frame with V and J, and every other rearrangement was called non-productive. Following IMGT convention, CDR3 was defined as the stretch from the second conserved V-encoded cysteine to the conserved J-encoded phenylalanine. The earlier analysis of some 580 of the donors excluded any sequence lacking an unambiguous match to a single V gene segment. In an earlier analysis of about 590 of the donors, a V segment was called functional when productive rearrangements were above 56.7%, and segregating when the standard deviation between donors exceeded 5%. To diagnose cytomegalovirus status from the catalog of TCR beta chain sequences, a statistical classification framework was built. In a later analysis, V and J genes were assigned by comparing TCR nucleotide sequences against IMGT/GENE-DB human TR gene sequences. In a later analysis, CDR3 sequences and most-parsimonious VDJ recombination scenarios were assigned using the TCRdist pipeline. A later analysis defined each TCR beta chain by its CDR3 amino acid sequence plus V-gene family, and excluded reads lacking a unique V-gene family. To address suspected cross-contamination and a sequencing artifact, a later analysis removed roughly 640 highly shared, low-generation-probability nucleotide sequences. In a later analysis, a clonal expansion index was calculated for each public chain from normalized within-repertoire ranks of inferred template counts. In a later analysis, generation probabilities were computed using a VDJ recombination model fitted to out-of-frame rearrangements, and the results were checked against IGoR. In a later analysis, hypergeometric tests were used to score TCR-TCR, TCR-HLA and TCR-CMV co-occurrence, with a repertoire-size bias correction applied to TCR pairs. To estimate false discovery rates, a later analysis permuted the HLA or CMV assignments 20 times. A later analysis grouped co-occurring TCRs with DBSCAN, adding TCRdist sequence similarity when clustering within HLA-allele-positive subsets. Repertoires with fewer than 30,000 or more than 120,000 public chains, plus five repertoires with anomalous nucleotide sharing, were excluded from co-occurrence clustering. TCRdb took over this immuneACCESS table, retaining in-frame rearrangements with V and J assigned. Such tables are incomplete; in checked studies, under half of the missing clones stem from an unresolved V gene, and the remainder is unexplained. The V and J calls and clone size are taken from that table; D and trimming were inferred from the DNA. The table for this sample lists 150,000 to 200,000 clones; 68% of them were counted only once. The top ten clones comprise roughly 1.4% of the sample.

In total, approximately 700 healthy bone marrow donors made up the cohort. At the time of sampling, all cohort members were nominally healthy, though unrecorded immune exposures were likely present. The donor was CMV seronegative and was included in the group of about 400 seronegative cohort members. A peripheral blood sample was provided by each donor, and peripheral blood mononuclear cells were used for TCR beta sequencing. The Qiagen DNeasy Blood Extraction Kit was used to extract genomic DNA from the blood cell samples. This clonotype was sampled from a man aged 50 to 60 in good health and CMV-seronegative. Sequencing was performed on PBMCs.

In nucleotides, the sequence is TGTGCCAGTAGTTTCGGGACTGCGACTGAAGCTTTCTTT. Its protein product is CASSFGTATEAFF. The receptor chain draws on TRBV19 and TRBJ1-1; D gene: possibly TRBD1, on 5 matching bases. The germline V gene (reference sequence) yields LNHDA for CDR1 and SQIVND for CDR2. V drops 5 bases and J drops 5 bases, leaving 12 bases in between. From the cysteine up to the phenylalanine, the CDR3 has a length of 13 residues. Kept here is only the CDR3 DNA, which spans 39 bases and is read in frame from base 1.